This TCR beta chain is from a study of cytomegalovirus exposure and HLA in healthy donors. Points from the study as a whole: With later analysis, a missense DCLRE1C variant became linked to TCR beta V- and J-gene trimming.

Vbeta (60) and Jbeta (13) primers were used in the PCR. The table came from immunoSEQ multiplex PCR; TCRdb's copy has only in-frame clones and leaves some out. The sample includes about 82,000 clones, roughly 80% of them seen just once. This CDR3 is 14 amino acids long. Trimming took off 5 bases at V and 2 bases at J, with 10 bases between the two ends. Germline CDR1 SEHNR, CDR2 FQNEAQ (reference sequence). As for this clone: Its antigen is currently unknown.

The sample was PBMCs. The chain has TRBV7-9 and TRBJ2-1, with D maybe TRBD1 (5 bases). This TCR derives from a human donor in good health. This chain's CDR3 is CASSVQVTYNEQFF. DNA of the CDR3: TGTGCCAGCAGCGTACAGGTTACCTACAATGAGCAGTTCTTC.